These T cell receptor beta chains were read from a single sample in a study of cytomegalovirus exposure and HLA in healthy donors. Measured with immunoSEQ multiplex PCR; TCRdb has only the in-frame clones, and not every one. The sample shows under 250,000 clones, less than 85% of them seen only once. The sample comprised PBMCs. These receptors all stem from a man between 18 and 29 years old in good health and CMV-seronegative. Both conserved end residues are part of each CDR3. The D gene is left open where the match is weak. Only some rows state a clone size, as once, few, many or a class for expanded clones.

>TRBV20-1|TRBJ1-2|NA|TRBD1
TGCAGTGCTAGGACAGGGTATGGCTACACCTTC
CSARTGYGYTF
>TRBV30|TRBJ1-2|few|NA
TGTGCCTGGAGTGTACGCATGGGCGGCTACACCTTC
CAWSVRMGGYTF
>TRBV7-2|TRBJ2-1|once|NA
TGTGCCAGCAGCTTTGGGGGGACAGCCGGGGCGGGATACTACAATGAGCAGTTCTTC
CASSFGGTAGAGYYNEQFF
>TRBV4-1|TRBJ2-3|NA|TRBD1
TGCGCCAGCAGCCAGCTACCTTTGACAGGGGGCACAGATACGCAGTATTTT
CASSQLPLTGGTDTQYF
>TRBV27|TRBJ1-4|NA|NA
TGTGCCAGCAGTTTGAAGGGGAATGAAAAACTGTTTTTT
CASSLKGNEKLFF
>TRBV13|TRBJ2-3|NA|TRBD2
TGTGCCAGCAGCTCCCTTAGCGGGAGAAGCACAGATACGCAGTATTTT
CASSSLSGRSTDTQYF
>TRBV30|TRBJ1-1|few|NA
TGTGCCTGGGCCGCAGGGGAGACTGAAGCTTTCTTT
CAWAAGETEAFF
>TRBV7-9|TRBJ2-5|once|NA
TGTGCCAGCAGCCCTTCGGGGGAAACCCAGTACTTC
CASSPSGETQYF
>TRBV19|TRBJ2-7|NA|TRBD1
TGTGCCAGTAGTCCGGGACAGGGGCCTTACGAGCAGTACTTC
CASSPGQGPYEQYF
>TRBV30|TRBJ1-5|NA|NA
TGTGCCTGGGCGGGGGGGGCGGTCGGTCAGCCCCAGCATTTT
CAWAGGAVGQPQHF
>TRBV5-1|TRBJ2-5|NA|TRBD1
TGCGCCAGCAGTGTACTGGGACAGATACAAGAGACCCAGTACTTC
CASSVLGQIQETQYF
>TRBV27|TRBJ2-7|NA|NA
TGTGCCAGCAGTCTACAGGCAAGATCCTACGAGCAGTACTTC
CASSLQARSYEQYF
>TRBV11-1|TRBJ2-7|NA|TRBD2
TGTGCCAGCCGAAGGTTTCTAGCGGACTCCTACGAGCAGTACTTC
CASRRFLADSYEQYF
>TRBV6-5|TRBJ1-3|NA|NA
TGTGCCAGCAGTCGGCTTAGCCTCTCTGGAAACACCATATATTTT
CASSRLSLSGNTIYF
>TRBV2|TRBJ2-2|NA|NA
TGTGCCAGCAGTAGAGAAAACACCGGGGAGCTGTTTTTT
CASSRENTGELFF
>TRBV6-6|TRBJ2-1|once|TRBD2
TGTGCCAGCAGTGACCTAGCGGGAGACTACAATGAGCAGTTCTTC
CASSDLAGDYNEQFF
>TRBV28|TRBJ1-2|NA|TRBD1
TGTGCCAGCTGGATGACGGGCCAGGGGGCAAGCTATGGCTACACCTTC
CASWMTGQGASYGYTF
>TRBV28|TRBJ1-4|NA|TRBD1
TGTGCCAGCGAGATCCAGGGGGACACTAATGAAAAACTGTTTTTT
CASEIQGDTNEKLFF
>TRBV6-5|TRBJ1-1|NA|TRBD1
TGTGCCAGCAGTTATTCGACAGGGATCACTGAAGCTTTCTTT
CASSYSTGITEAFF
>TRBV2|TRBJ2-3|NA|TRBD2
TGTGCCAAACCGGGACTAGCAACCAGCACAGATACGCAGTATTTT
CAKPGLATSTDTQYF